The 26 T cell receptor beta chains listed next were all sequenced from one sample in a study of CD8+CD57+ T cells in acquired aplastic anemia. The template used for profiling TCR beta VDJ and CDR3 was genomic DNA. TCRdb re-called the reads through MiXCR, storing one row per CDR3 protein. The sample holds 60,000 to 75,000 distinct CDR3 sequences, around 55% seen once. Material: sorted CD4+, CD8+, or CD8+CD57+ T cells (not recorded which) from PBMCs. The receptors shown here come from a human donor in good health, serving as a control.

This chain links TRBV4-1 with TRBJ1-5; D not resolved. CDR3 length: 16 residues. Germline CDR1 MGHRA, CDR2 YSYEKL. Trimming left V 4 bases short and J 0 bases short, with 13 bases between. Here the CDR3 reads CASSLTIPPSNQPQHF. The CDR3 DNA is TGCGCCAGCAGCCTCACGATACCACCTAGCAATCAGCCCCAGCATTTT.

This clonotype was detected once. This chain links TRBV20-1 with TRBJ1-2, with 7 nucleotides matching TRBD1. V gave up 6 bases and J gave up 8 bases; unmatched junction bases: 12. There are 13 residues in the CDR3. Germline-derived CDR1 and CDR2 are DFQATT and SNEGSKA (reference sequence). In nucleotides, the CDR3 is TGCAGTGCCTCGGACAGGCAACCCTCGGGCTACACCTTC. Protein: CSASDRQPSGYTF.

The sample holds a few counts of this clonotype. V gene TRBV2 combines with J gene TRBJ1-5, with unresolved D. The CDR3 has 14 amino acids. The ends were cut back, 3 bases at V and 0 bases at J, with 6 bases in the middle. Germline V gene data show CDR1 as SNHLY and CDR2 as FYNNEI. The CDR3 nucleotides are TGTGCCAGCAGTGAGGCCTATAGCAATCAGCCCCAGCATTTT. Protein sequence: CASSEAYSNQPQHF.

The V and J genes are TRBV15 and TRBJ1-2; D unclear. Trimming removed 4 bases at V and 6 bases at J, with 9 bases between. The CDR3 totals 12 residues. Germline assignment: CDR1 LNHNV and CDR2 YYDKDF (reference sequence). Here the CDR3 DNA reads TGTGCCACCAGCAAAAGGGCTGATGGCTACACCTTC. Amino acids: CATSKRADGYTF. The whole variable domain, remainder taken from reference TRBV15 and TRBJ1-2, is DAMVIQNPRYQVTQFGKPVTLSCSQTLNHNVMYWYQQKSSQAPKLLFHYYDKDFNNEADTPDNFQSRRPNTSFCFLDIRSPGLGDTAMYLCATSKRADGYTFGSGTRLTVV.

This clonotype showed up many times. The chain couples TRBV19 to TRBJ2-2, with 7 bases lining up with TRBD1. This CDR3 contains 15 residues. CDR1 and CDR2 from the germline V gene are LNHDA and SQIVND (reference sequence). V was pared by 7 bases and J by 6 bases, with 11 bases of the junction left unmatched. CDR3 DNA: TGTGCCAGTAAGACAGGGTTGGGCACGGCCGGGGAGCTGTTTTTT. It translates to CASKTGLGTAGELFF. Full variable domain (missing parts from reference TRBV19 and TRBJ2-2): DGGITQSPKYLFRKEGQNVTLSCEQNLNHDAMYWYRQDPGQGLRLIYYSQIVNDFQKGDIAEGYSVSREKKESFPLTVTSAQKNPTAFYLCASKTGLGTAGELFFGEGSRLTVL.

Here the CDR3 reads CASSEYEQYF. CDR3 in DNA: TGTGCCAGCAGTGAGTACGAGCAGTACTTC. The chain carries TRBV2 and TRBJ2-7; D gene uncertain. Germline CDR1 is SNHLY and CDR2 is FYNNEI. The CDR3 totals 10 residues. V was shortened by 3 bases and J by 4 bases, with 1 base between the two germline ends.

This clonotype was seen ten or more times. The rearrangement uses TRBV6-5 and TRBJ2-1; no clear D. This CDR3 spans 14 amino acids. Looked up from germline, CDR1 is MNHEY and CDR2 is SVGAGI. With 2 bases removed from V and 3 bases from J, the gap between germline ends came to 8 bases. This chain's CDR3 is CASSYASNYNEQFF. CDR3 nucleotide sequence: TGTGCCAGCAGTTACGCCAGTAACTACAATGAGCAGTTCTTC.

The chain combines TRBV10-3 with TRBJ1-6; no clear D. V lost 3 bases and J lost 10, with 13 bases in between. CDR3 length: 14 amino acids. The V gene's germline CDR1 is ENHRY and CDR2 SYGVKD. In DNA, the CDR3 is TGTGCCATCAGTGACCGGGCCGAGGGATCACCCCTCCACTTT. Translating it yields CAISDRAEGSPLHF.

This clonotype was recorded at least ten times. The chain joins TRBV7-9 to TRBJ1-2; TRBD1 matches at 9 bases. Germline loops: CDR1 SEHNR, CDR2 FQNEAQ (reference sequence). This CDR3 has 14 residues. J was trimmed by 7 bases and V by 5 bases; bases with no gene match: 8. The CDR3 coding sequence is TGTGCCAGCAGCGACCGGGACAGGGTACGTGGCTACACCTTC. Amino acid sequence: CASSDRDRVRGYTF.

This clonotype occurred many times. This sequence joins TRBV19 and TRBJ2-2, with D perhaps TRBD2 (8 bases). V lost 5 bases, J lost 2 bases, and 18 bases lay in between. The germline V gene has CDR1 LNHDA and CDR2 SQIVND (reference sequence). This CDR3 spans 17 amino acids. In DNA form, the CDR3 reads TGTGCCAGTAGTCGGGACAGCGGGAGTATTAACACCGGGGAGCTGTTTTTT. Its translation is CASSRDSGSINTGELFF.

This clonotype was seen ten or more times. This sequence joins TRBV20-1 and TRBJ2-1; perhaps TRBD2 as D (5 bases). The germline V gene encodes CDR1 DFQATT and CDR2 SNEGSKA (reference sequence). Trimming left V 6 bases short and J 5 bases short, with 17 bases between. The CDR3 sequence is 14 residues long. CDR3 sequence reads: CSASREWDDNEQFF. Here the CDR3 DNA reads TGCAGTGCATCGAGGGAGTGGGATGACAATGAGCAGTTCTTC.

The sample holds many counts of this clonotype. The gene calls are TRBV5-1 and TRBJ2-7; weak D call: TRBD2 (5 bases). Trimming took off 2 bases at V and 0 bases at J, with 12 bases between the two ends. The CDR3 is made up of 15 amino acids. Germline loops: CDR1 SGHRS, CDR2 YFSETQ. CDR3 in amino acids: CASSFGNSVSYEQYF. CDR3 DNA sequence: TGCGCCAGCAGCTTCGGGAATTCGGTCTCCTACGAGCAGTACTTC.

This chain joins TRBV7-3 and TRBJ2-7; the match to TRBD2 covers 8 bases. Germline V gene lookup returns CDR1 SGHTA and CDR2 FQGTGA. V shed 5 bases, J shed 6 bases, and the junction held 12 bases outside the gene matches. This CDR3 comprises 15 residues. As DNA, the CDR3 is TGTGCCAGCAGCCTCCGTCCGGGACTAGGAGGCGAGCAGTACTTC. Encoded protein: CASSLRPGLGGEQYF.

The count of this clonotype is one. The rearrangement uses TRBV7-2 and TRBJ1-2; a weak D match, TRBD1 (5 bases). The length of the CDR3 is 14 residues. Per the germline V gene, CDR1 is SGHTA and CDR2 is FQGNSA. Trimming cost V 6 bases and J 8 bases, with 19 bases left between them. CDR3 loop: CASREGTRLGGYTF. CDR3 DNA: TGTGCCAGCAGGGAGGGGACCCGACTGGGCGGCTACACCTTC. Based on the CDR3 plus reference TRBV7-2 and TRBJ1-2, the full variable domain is GAGVSQSPSNKVTEKGKDVELRCDPISGHTALYWYRQSLGQGLEFLIYFQGNSAPDKSGLPSDRFSAERTGGSVSTLTIQRTQQEDSAVYLCASREGTRLGGYTFGSGTRLTVV.

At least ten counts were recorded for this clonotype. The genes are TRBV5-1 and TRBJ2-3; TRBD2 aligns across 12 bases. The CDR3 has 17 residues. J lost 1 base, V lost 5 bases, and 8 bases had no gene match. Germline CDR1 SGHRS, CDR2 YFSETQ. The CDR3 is CASSSSGRAQGTDTQYF. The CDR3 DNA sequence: TGCGCCAGCAGTTCTAGCGGGAGGGCTCAGGGCACAGATACGCAGTATTTT.

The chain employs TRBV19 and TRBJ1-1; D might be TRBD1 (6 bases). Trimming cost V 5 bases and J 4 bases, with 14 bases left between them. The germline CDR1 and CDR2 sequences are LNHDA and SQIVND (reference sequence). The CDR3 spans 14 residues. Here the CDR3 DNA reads TGTGCCAGTAGTTATTTGGGGGCAGGCACTGAAGCTTTCTTT. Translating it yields CASSYLGAGTEAFF.

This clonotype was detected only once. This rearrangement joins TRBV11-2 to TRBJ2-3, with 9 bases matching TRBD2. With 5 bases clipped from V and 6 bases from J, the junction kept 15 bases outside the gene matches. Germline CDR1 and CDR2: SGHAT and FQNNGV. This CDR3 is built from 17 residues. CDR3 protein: CASSIRTSVAFGDTQYF. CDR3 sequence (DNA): TGTGCCAGCAGCATTAGGACTAGCGTGGCTTTTGGGGATACGCAGTATTTT.

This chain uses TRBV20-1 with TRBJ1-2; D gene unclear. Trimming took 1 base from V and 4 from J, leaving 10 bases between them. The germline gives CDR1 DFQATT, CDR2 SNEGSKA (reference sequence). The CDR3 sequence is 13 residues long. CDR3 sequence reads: CSARGQTIYGYTF. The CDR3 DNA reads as TGCAGTGCTAGAGGGCAGACCATCTATGGCTACACCTTC.

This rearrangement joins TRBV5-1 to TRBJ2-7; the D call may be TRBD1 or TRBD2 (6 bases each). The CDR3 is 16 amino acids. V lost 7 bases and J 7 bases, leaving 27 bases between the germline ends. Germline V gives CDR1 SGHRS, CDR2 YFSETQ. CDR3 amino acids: CASYDIGGRVAGEQYF. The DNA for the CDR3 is TGCGCCAGCTACGACATAGGGGGGCGAGTGGCCGGGGAGCAGTACTTC.

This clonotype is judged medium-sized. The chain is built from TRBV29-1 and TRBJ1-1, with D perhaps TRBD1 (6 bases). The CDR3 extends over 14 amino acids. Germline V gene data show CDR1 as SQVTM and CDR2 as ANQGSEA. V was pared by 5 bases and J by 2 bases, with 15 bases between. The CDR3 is CSVLKDRLNTEAFF. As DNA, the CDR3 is TGCAGCGTTCTGAAAGACAGGCTTAACACTGAAGCTTTCTTT.

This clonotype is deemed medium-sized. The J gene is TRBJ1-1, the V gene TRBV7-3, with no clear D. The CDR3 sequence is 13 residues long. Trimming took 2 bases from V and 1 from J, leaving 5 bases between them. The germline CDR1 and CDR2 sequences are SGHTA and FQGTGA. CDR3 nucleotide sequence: TGTGCCAGCAGCTTATTCGGGAACACTGAAGCTTTCTTT. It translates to CASSLFGNTEAFF.

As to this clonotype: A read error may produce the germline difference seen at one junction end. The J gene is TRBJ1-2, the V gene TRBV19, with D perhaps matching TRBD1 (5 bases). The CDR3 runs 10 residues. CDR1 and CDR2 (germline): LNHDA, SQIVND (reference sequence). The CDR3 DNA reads TGTGCCAGTAGTTTGAGGCCAAGGGGCTTC. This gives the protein CASSLRPRGF.

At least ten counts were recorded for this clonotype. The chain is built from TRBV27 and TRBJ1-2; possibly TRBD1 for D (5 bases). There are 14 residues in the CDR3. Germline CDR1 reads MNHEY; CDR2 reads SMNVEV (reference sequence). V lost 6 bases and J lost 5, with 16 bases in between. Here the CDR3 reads CASRPLGVGYGYTF. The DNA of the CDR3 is TGTGCCAGCAGACCTTTGGGGGTCGGGTATGGCTACACCTTC.

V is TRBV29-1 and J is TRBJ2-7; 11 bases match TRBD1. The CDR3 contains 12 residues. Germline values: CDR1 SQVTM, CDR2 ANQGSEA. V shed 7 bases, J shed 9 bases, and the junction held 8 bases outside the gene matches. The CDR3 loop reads CSGGQGEGAQYF. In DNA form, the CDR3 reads TGCAGCGGGGGACAGGGGGAAGGGGCGCAGTACTTC.

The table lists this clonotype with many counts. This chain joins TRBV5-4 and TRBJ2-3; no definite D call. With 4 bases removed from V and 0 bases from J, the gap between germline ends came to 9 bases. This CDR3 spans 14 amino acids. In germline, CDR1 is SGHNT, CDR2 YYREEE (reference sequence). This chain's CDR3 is CASSTDRSTDTQYF. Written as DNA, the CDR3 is TGTGCCAGCAGCACCGACCGAAGCACAGATACGCAGTATTTT.

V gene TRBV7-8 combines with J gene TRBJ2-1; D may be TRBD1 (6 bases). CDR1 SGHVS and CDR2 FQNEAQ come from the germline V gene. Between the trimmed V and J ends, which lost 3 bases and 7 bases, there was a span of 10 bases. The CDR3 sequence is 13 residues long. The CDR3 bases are TGTGCCAGCAGCTTCACAGGGCTAAATGAGCAGTTCTTC. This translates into CASSFTGLNEQFF.